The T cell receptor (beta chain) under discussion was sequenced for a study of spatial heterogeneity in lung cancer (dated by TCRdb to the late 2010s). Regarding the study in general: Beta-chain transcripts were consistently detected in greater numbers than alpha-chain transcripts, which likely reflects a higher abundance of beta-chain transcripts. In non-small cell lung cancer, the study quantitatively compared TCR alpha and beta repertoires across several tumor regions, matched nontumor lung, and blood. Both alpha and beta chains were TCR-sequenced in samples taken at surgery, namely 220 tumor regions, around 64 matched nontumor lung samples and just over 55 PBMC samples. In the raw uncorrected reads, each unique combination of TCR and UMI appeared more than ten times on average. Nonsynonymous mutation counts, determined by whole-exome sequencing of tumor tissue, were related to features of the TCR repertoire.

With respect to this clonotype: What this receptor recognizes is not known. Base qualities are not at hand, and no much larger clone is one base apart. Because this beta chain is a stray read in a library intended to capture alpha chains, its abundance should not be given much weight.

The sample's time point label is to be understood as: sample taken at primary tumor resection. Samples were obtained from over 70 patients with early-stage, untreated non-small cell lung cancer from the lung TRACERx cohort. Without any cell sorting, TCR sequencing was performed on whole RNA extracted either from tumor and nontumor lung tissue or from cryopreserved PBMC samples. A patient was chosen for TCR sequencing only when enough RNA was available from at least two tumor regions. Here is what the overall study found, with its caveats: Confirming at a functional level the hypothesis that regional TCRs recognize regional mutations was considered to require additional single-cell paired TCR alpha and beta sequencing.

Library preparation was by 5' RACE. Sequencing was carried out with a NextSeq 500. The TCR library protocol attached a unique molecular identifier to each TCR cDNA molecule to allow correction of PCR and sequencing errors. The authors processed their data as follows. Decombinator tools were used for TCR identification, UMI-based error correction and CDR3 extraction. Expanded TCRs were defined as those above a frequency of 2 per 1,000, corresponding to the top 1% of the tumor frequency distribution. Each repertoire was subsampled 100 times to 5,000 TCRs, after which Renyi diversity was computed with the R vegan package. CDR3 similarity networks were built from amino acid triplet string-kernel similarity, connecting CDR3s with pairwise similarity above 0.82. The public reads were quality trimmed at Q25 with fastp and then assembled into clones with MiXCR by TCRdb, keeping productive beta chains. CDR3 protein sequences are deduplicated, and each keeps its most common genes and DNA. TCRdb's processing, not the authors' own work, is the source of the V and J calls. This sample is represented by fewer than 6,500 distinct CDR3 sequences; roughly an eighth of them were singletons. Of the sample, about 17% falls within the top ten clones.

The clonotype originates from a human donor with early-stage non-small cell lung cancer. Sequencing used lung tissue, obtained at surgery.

The CDR3 protein sequence reads: CSAGSGYGYTF. Read as DNA, the sequence is TGCAGTGCCGGTTCAGGCTATGGCTACACCTTC. The receptor chain draws on TRBV20-1 and TRBJ1-2, with no confident D gene call. Including cysteine and phenylalanine, the CDR3 has 11 amino acids. Solely the CDR3 DNA is kept, with 33 bases framed from the first base. The germline V gene (reference sequence) sets CDR1 to DFQATT and CDR2 to SNEGSKA. Trimming removed 6 bases from V and 4 bases from J, leaving 9 bases between the germline ends.